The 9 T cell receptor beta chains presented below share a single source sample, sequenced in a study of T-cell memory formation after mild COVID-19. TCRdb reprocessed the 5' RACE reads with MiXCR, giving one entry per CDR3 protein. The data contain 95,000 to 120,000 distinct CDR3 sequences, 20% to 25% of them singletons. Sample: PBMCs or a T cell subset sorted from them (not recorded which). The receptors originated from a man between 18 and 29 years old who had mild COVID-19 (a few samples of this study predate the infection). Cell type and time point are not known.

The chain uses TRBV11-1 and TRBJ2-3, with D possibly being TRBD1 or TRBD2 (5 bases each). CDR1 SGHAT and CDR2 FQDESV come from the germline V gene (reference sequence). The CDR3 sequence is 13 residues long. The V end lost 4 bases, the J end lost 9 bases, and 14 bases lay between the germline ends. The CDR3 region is CASSSGTGGTQYF. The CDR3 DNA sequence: TGTGCCAGCAGCTCAGGGACCGGCGGGACGCAGTATTTT.

The CDR3 nucleotides read TGCGCCAGCAGCTATCGACTAGCGGGTCACAATGAGCAGTTCTTC. Its protein product is CASSYRLAGHNEQFF. The chain links TRBV5-1 to TRBJ2-1; 10 bases are shared with TRBD2. Germline trimming cut 3 bases from V and 5 bases from J; bases unmatched to any gene: 5. The CDR3 has 15 residues. The germline V gene encodes CDR1 SGHRS and CDR2 YFSETQ. The full variable domain, completed using reference TRBV5-1 and TRBJ2-1, is KAGVTQTPRYLIKTRGQQVTLSCSPISGHRSVSWYQQTPGQGLQFLFEYFSETQRNKGNFPGRFSGRQFSNSRSEMNVSTLELGDSALYLCASSYRLAGHNEQFFGPGTRLTVL.

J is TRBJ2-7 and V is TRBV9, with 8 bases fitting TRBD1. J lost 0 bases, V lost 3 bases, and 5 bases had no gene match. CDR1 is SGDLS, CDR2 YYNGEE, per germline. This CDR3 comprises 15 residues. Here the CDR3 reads CASSEATGASYEQYF. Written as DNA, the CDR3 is TGTGCCAGCAGCGAAGCGACAGGGGCCTCCTACGAGCAGTACTTC.

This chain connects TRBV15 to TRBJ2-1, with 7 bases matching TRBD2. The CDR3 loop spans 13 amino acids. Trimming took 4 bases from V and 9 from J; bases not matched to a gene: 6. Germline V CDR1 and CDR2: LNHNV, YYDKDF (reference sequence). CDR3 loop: CATSNDREVEQFF. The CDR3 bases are TGTGCCACCAGCAACGATCGGGAGGTTGAGCAGTTCTTC.

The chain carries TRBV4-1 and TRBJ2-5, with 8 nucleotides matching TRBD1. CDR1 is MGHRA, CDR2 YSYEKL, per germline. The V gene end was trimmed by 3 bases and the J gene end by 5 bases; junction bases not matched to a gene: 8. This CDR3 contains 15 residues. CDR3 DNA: TGCGCCAGCAGCCACCGACAGGGGCCGGGGGAGACCCAGTACTTC. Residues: CASSHRQGPGETQYF.

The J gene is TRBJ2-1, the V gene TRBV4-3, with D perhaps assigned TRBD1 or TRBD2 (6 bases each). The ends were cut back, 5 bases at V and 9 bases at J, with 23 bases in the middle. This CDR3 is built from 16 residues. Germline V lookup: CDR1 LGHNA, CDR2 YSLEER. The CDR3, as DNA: TGCGCCAGCAGCTGGAGCCTAGTGACGGGGGCTGGTGAGCAGTTCTTC. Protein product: CASSWSLVTGAGEQFF.

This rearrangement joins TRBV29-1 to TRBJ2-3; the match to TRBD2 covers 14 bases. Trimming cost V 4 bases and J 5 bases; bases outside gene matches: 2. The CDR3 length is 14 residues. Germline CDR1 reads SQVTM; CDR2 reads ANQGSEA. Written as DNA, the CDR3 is TGCAGCGTTGGACTAGCGGGGGGGATAGATACGCAGTATTTT. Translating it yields CSVGLAGGIDTQYF.

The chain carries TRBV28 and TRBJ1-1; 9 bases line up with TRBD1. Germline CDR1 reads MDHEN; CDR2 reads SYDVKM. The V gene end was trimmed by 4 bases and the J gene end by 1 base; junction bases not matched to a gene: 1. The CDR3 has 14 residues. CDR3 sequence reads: CASSSDRGNTEAFF. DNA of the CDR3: TGTGCCAGCAGTTCGGACAGGGGGAACACTGAAGCTTTCTTT.

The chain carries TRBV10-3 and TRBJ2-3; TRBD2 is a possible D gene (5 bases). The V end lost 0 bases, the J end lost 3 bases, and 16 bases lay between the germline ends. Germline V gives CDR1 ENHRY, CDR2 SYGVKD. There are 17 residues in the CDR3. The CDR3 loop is CAISESSGWGRTDTQYF. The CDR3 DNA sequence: TGTGCCATCAGTGAGTCTTCGGGATGGGGAAGGACAGATACGCAGTATTTT.